The 6 T cell receptor beta chains listed next were all sequenced from one sample in a study of T cells in Graves' hyperthyroidism and ophthalmopathy. TCR beta CDR3 regions were amplified from RNA. HTBI primers were used for first-round RT-PCR of the TCR CDR3. TCRdb recomputed calls from the multiplex PCR reads with MiXCR, one row per CDR3 protein. The repertoire holds 350,000 to 500,000 distinct CDR3 sequences, with roughly 13% as singletons. Specimen: blood. These receptors originate from a woman aged 18-30 years with Graves' hyperthyroidism.

The sample holds many counts of this clonotype. The genes are TRBV7-9 and TRBJ2-3, with D possibly TRBD2 on 6 matching bases. The ends were cut back, 5 bases at V and 2 bases at J, with 17 bases in the middle. The germline CDR1 and CDR2 sequences are SEHNR and FQNEAQ (reference sequence). There are 16 residues in the CDR3. The CDR3: CASSHDRGGHTDTQYF. CDR3 DNA sequence: TGTGCCAGCAGCCACGACCGGGGAGGTCACACAGATACGCAGTATTTT.

This clonotype showed up many times. The rearrangement uses TRBV25-1 and TRBJ2-7; the match to TRBD1 covers 9 bases. CDR3 size: 17 residues. Germline V gives CDR1 MGHDK, CDR2 SYGVNS. V lost 4 bases to trimming and J lost 3 bases; unmatched junction nucleotides: 13. The CDR3 bases are TGTGCCAGCAGTGCCGCCCTGGGGCTGGGACAGGGCTACGAGCAGTACTTC. It yields the protein CASSAALGLGQGYEQYF.

This clonotype was seen at least ten times. This rearrangement joins TRBV2 to TRBJ2-1; D possibly corresponds to TRBD2 (6 bases). This CDR3 contains 15 residues. Germline CDR1 SNHLY, CDR2 FYNNEI. Trimming removed 5 bases at V and 1 base at J, with 12 bases between. The CDR3 coding sequence is TGTGCCAGCAGTAGACTAGGCCTATCCTACAATGAGCAGTTCTTC. The encoded protein is CASSRLGLSYNEQFF.

A few counts support this clonotype. This sequence joins TRBV7-9 and TRBJ2-2; D possibly corresponds to TRBD2 (6 bases). V was shortened by 3 bases and J by 11 bases, with 10 bases between the two germline ends. This CDR3 region has 12 residues. The germline CDR1 and CDR2 sequences are SEHNR and FQNEAQ (reference sequence). The CDR3 nucleotides read TGTGCCAGCAGCTTGGGGGGAGTCGAGCTGTTTTTT. The encoded protein is CASSLGGVELFF.

This clonotype occurred a few times. This rearrangement joins TRBV9 to TRBJ2-7, with D possibly being TRBD2 (5 bases). The CDR3 consists of 15 residues. Trimming pared 0 bases from V and 5 bases from J, leaving 15 bases between. Germline CDR1 and CDR2: SGDLS and YYNGEE. The CDR3 loop reads CASSVGSGFFDEQYF. CDR3 nucleotide sequence: TGTGCCAGCAGCGTAGGAAGCGGTTTCTTTGACGAGCAGTACTTC.

The table lists this clonotype with many counts. This chain links TRBV6-1 with TRBJ2-5; 7 bases agree with TRBD2. This CDR3 is 16 amino acids long. V gave up 7 bases and J gave up 6 bases; unmatched junction bases: 17. Germline loops: CDR1 MNHNS, CDR2 SASEGT. CDR3 sequence: CASTPDPTSLMKTQYF. In nucleotides, the CDR3 is TGTGCCAGCACTCCCGACCCGACTAGCTTGATGAAGACCCAGTACTTC.